This paragraph reports one T cell receptor (beta chain). CD8 cells classed as naive were CD45RO-negative and positively selected for CCR7, excluding terminally differentiated effector memory CD45RA+ cells. The data were obtained in a study of shared clonotypes between healthy human individuals. This CDR3 is built from 15 residues. Germline V gene sequence: CDR1 LNHDA, CDR2 SQIVND (reference sequence). V lost 3 bases and J 4 bases, leaving 15 bases between the germline ends. Sequencing was performed with immunoSEQ multiplex PCR; in TCRdb, only in-frame clones are kept and a portion is missing. The top ten clones hold about 1.6% of a sample with more than 2 million clones, around 95% of them seen once.

The sequencing input was naive CD8+ T cells from PBMCs. The chain joins TRBV19 to TRBJ1-1; D is unresolved. The receptor comes from a young man in good health. Some clones in this sample may be carry-over from other donors' samples. The CDR3 is CASSMVTYTFTEAFF. CDR3 in DNA: TGTGCCAGTAGTATGGTGACCTACACCTTCACTGAAGCTTTCTTT. Drawing the rest from reference TRBV19 and TRBJ1-1, the complete variable domain is DGGITQSPKYLFRKEGQNVTLSCEQNLNHDAMYWYRQDPGQGLRLIYYSQIVNDFQKGDIAEGYSVSREKKESFPLTVTSAQKNPTAFYLCASSMVTYTFTEAFFGQGTRLTVV.